The clone carrying this T cell receptor (beta chain) was observed a handful of times. The sample belongs to a study of tumor-infiltrating lymphocytes in oesophageal squamous cell carcinoma. The CDR3 length is 14 residues. Germline V gene data show CDR1 as SGHVT and CDR2 as SQSDAQ. TCRdb analysed the PCR reads with MiXCR anew, one entry per CDR3 protein. The sample yields roughly 16,000 distinct CDR3 sequences, less than 55% seen once. This TCR was recovered from a female donor with esophageal squamous cell carcinoma. Sequenced material: blood. This chain connects TRBV7-4 to TRBJ2-5; 8 bases map to TRBD1. The closer fit of TRBJ2-1 to the DNA end suggests the J call may be wrong. CDR3 bases: TGTGCCAGCCTTTGGACAGGGCCTTACAATGAGCAGTTCTTC. Amino acid sequence: CASLWTGPYNEQFF.